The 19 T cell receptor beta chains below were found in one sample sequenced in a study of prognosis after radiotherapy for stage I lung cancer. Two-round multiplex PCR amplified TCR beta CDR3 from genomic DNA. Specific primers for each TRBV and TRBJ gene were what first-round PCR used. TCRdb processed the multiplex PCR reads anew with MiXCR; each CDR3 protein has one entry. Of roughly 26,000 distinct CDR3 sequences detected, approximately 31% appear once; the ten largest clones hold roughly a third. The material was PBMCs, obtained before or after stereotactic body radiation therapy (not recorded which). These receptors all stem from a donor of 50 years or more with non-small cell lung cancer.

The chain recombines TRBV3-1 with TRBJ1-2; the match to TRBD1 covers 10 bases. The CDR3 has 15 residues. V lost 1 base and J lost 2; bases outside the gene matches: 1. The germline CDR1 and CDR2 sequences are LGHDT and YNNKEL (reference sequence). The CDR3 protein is CASSQGGQGNYGYTF. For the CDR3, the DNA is TGTGCCAGCAGCCAAGGGGGACAGGGGAACTATGGCTACACCTTC.

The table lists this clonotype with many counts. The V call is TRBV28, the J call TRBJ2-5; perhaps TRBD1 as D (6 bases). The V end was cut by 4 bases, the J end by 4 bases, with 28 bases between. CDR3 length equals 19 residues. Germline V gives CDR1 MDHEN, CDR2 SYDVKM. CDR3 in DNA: TGTGCCAGCAGTTCCCGACTATTGGGGGTTGGGGACAAAGGAGAGACCCAGTACTTC. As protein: CASSSRLLGVGDKGETQYF. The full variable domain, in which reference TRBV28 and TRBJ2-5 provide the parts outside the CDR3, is DVKVTQSSRYLVKRTGEKVFLECVQDMDHENMFWYRQDPGLGLRLIYFSYDVKMKEKGDIPEGYSVSREKKERFSLILESASTNQTSMYLCASSSRLLGVGDKGETQYFGPGTRLLVL.

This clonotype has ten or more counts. The CDR3 DNA follows: TGTGCCAGCAGCCTAAACTTAGGGGATCAGCCCCAGCATTTT. Protein: CASSLNLGDQPQHF. This chain joins TRBV4-2 and TRBJ1-5; D might be TRBD1 (5 bases). The CDR3 runs 14 residues. Germline V CDR1 and CDR2: LGHNA, YNFKEQ. Deletions cut 4 bases from V and 5 bases from J, with 12 bases between.

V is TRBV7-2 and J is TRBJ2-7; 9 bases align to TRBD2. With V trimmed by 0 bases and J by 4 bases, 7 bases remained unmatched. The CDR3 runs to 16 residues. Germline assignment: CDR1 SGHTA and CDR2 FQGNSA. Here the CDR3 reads CASSLAGIAGDYEQYF. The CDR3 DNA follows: TGTGCCAGCAGCTTAGCCGGTATAGCGGGAGATTACGAGCAGTACTTC.

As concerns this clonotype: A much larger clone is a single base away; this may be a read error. CDR3 region: CSVEIARGYGYTF. The CDR3 DNA sequence: TGCAGCGTTGAGATTGCCAGGGGCTATGGCTACACCTTC. This chain connects TRBV29-1 to TRBJ1-2; tentative D call: TRBD1 (6 bases). Germline-derived CDR1 and CDR2 are SQVTM and ANQGSEA. CDR3 length: 13 amino acids. The V gene lost 3 bases and the J gene lost 4 bases, with 12 bases spanning the gap.

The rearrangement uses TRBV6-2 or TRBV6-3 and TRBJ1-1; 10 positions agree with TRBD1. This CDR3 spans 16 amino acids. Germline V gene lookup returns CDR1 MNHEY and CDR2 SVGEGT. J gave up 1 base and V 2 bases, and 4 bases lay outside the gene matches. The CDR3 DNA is TGTGCCAGCAGTTACGGAGACAGGGGGCCGAACACTGAAGCTTTCTTT. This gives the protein CASSYGDRGPNTEAFF.

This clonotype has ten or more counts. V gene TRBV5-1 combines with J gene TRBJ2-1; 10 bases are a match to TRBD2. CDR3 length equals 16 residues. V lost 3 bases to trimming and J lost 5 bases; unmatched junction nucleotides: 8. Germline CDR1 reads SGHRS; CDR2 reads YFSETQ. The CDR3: CASSSQTSGTNNEQFF. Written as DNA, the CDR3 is TGCGCCAGCAGCTCTCAAACTAGCGGGACCAACAATGAGCAGTTCTTC.

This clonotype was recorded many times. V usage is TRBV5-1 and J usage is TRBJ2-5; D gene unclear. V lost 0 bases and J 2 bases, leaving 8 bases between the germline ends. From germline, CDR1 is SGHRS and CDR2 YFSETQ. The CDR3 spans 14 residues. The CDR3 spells CASSLESAQETQYF. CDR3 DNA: TGCGCCAGCAGCTTGGAGTCAGCACAAGAGACCCAGTACTTC.

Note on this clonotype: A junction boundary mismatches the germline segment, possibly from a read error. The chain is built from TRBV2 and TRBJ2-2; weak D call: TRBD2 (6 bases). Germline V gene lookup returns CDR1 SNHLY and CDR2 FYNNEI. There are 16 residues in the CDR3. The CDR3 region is CASSGNSGANTGGLFF. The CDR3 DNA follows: TGTGCCAGCAGTGGGAATAGCGGAGCGAACACCGGGGGGCTGTTTTTT.

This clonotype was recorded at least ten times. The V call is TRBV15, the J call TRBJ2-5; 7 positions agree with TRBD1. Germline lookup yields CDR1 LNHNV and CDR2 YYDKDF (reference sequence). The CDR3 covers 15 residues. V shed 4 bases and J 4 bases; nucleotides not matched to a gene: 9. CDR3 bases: TGTGCCACCAGCACTCAAACAGGGGCGGGAGAGACCCAGTACTTC. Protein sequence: CATSTQTGAGETQYF.

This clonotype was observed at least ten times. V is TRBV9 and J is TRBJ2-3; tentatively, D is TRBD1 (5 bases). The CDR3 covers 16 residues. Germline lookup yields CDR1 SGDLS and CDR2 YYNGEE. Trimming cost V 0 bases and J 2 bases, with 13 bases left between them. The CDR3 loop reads CASSVGIGAITDTQYF. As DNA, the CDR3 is TGTGCCAGCAGCGTAGGTATAGGGGCGATCACAGATACGCAGTATTTT.

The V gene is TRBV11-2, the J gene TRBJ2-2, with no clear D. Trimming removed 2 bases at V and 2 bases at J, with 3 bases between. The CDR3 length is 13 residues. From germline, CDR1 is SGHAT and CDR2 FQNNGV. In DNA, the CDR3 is TGTGCCAGCAGCTTATTCAACACCGGGGAGCTGTTTTTT. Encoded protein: CASSLFNTGELFF. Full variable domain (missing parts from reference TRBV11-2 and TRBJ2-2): EAGVAQSPRYKIIEKRQSVAFWCNPISGHATLYWYQQILGQGPKLLIQFQNNGVVDDSQLPKDRFSAERLKGVDSTLKIQPAKLEDSAVYLCASSLFNTGELFFGEGSRLTVL.

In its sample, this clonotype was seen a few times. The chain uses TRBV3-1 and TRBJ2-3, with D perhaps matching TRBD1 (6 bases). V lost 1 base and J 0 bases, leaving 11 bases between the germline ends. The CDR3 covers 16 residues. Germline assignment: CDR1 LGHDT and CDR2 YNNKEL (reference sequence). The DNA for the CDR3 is TGTGCCAGCAGCCAAGCCGGGACACCTAGCACAGATACGCAGTATTTT. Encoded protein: CASSQAGTPSTDTQYF.

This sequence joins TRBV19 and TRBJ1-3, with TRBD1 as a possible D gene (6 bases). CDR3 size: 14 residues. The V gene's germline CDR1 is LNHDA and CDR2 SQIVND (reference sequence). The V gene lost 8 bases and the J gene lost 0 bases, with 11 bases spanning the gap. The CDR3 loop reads CASRRTDSGNTIYF. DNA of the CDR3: TGTGCCAGTCGGAGGACAGACTCTGGAAACACCATATATTTT. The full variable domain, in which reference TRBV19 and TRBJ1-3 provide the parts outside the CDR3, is DGGITQSPKYLFRKEGQNVTLSCEQNLNHDAMYWYRQDPGQGLRLIYYSQIVNDFQKGDIAEGYSVSREKKESFPLTVTSAQKNPTAFYLCASRRTDSGNTIYFGEGSWLTVV.

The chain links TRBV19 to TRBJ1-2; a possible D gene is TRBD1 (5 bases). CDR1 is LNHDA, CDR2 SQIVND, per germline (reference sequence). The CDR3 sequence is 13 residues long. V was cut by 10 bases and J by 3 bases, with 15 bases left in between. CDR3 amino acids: CATRDREYYGYTF. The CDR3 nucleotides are TGTGCCACCCGGGACCGAGAATACTATGGCTACACCTTC.

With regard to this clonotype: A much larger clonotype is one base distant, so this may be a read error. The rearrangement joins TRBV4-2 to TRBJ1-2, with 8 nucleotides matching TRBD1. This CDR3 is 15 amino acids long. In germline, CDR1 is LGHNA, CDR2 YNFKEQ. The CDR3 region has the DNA TGTACCAGCAGCCAAGATGGACAGGGTCTCTATGGCTACACCTTC. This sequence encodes CTSSQDGQGLYGYTF.

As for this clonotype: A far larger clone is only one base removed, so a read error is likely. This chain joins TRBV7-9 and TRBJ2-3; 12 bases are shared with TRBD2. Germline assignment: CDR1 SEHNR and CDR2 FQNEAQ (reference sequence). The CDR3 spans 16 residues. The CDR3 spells CASSSGLAGYTHTQYF. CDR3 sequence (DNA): TGTGCCAGCAGCTCGGGACTAGCGGGCTACACACATACGCAGTATTTT.

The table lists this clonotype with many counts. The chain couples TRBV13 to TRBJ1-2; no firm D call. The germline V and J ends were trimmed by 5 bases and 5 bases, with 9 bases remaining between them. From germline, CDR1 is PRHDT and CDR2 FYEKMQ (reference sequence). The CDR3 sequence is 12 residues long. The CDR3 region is CASSPWGYGYTF. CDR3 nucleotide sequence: TGTGCCAGCAGCCCTTGGGGTTATGGCTACACCTTC. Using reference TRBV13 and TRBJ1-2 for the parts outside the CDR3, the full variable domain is AAGVIQSPRHLIKEKRETATLKCYPIPRHDTVYWYQQGPGQDPQFLISFYEKMQSDKGSIPDRFSAQQFSDYHSELNMSSLELGDSALYFCASSPWGYGYTFGSGTRLTVV.

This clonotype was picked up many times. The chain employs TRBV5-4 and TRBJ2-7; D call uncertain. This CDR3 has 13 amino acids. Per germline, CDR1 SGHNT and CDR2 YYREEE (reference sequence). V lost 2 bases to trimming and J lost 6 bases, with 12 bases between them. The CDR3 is CASSFDGSGEQYF. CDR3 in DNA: TGTGCCAGCAGCTTTGATGGCTCCGGCGAGCAGTACTTC.